This entry lists 29 T cell receptor beta chains sequenced from one sample in a study of CXCR3-negative and CXCR3-positive naive CD8 T cells. Study results and caveats: The TRB CDR3s that CXCR3-positive naive cells carried were more hydrophobic than those of CXCR3-negative naive cells.

TRB cDNA was prepared as libraries by UMI-labeled 5' RACE. After re-calling the 5' RACE reads, TCRdb lists one entry per CDR3 protein, DNA absent. This sample carries about 57,000 distinct CDR3 sequences, with roughly 0.5% going to the ten biggest clones. No antigen has been identified for these receptors. The sequenced sample was naive CXCR3+ CD8+ T cells from blood. The subset denotes: CD45RO-CCR7+CD27+CD95- naive CD8+ T cells expressing CXCR3 (TNR3+). The receptors derive from a human donor in good health. Some clones in this sample may be carry-over from other donors' samples.

The rearrangement joins TRBV25-1 to TRBJ2-7. This CDR3 spans 11 amino acids. The germline V gene has CDR1 MGHDK and CDR2 SYGVNS. The CDR3: CASRGIYEQYF.

The rearrangement uses TRBV28 and TRBJ1-4; TCRdb reports TRBD1, a call that lacks DNA to check it against. CDR1 MDHEN and CDR2 SYDVKM come from the germline V gene. CDR3 length equals 16 residues. The CDR3 is CASSTGHPAANEKLFF.

The chain is built from TRBV29-1 and TRBJ1-2. Germline V gene lookup returns CDR1 SQVTM and CDR2 ANQGSEA. The CDR3 is made up of 11 amino acids. The CDR3 is CSVDGRRGWTF.

The chain's CDR3 is CASSRTGGRNTQYF. The V call is TRBV12-3 or TRBV12-4, the J call TRBJ2-3; TCRdb's D call of TRBD1 is untestable without DNA. The length of the CDR3 is 14 residues.

The chain carries TRBV29-1 and TRBJ2-1. The CDR3 sequence is 14 residues long. CDR1 and CDR2 from the germline V gene are SQVTM and ANQGSEA. The CDR3 loop reads CSVEGLSSYNEQFF.

The chain uses TRBV29-1 and TRBJ1-2. This CDR3 is 11 amino acids long. Germline CDR1 is SQVTM and CDR2 is ANQGSEA. CDR3 protein: CSVEALYGYTF.

This chain uses TRBV7-2 with TRBJ1-1; TCRdb returns TRBD1, unconfirmable since there is no DNA. The CDR3 is 15 amino acids. Germline values: CDR1 SGHTA, CDR2 FQGNSA. This CDR3 reads CASSLGPPRYPEAFF. Full variable domain (missing parts from reference TRBV7-2 and TRBJ1-1): GAGVSQSPSNKVTEKGKDVELRCDPISGHTALYWYRQSLGQGLEFLIYFQGNSAPDKSGLPSDRFSAERTGGSVSTLTIQRTQQEDSAVYLCASSLGPPRYPEAFFGQGTRLTVV.

The chain combines TRBV20-1 with TRBJ2-2. The CDR3 loop spans 16 amino acids. CDR1 DFQATT and CDR2 SNEGSKA come from the germline V gene (reference sequence). CDR3 in amino acids: CSARDFSFGNTGELFF.

This chain joins TRBV7-2 and TRBJ2-7; TCRdb names TRBD1, which stays unverified in the absence of DNA. The CDR3 is 13 residues long. Germline values: CDR1 SGHTA, CDR2 FQGNSA. The CDR3 spells CASSLGTPYEQYF.

V usage is TRBV6-5 and J usage is TRBJ2-3. Germline CDR1 and CDR2: MNHEY and SVGAGI. This CDR3 region has 15 residues. This CDR3 reads CASSSGTSGTDTQYF.

J is TRBJ2-7 and V is TRBV7-2; TCRdb proposes TRBD2, but this gene call is untestable without DNA. Per germline, CDR1 SGHTA and CDR2 FQGNSA. CDR3 length: 14 amino acids. Here the CDR3 reads CASSLAGGRYEQYF.

The chain employs TRBV19 and TRBJ1-5; TCRdb lists TRBD1, though no DNA is available to test this call. Germline CDR1 and CDR2: LNHDA and SQIVND (reference sequence). The CDR3 has 14 residues. The CDR3 spells CASSIGTGDQPQHF.

The gene calls are TRBV28 and TRBJ2-1; the TRBD2 assignment by TCRdb is unverifiable without DNA. The CDR3 has 19 residues. Germline CDR1 is MDHEN and CDR2 is SYDVKM. The CDR3 loop is CASSEPRLSQAGGPNEQFF.

This chain connects TRBV5-1 to TRBJ2-1; lacking DNA, the TRBD2 call made by TCRdb goes unchecked. Per the germline V gene, CDR1 is SGHRS and CDR2 is YFSETQ. This CDR3 has 17 amino acids. CDR3 loop: CASSLSAAAGFGNEQFF. The entire variable domain, with the rest obtained from reference TRBV5-1 and TRBJ2-1, is as follows: KAGVTQTPRYLIKTRGQQVTLSCSPISGHRSVSWYQQTPGQGLQFLFEYFSETQRNKGNFPGRFSGRQFSNSRSEMNVSTLELGDSALYLCASSLSAAAGFGNEQFFGPGTRLTVL.

This rearrangement joins TRBV5-5 to TRBJ2-7. CDR1 and CDR2 from the germline V gene are SGHKS and YYEKEE (reference sequence). The CDR3 has 15 residues. The CDR3: CASSPRPYGAYEQYF.

CDR3 region: CSVVPGLAGVGEQYF. This chain joins TRBV29-1 and TRBJ2-7; as DNA is missing, the TRBD2 call by TCRdb cannot be tested. Germline V CDR1 and CDR2: SQVTM, ANQGSEA. This CDR3 is 15 amino acids long.

The chain links TRBV12-5 to TRBJ2-1; TCRdb gives TRBD2 as the D gene, but with no DNA this cannot be confirmed. The germline gives CDR1 LGHNT, CDR2 FRNRAP. This CDR3 has 16 residues. CDR3 amino acids: CASGPSLAAPYNEQFF.

The V call is TRBV6-6, the J call TRBJ1-2. The CDR3 loop spans 13 amino acids. Germline CDR1 reads MNHNY; CDR2 reads SVGAGI (reference sequence). This CDR3 is CASSLEGNYGYTF.

The V gene is TRBV6-2 or TRBV6-3, the J gene TRBJ1-1; TCRdb designates TRBD1, a call that cannot be tested without DNA. Germline lookup yields CDR1 MNHEY and CDR2 SVGEGT. The CDR3 length is 15 residues. The CDR3 here is CASSDRDTLNTEAFF.

The J gene is TRBJ2-2, the V gene TRBV11-3; TCRdb gives TRBD1 as the D gene, but with no DNA this cannot be confirmed. Germline lookup yields CDR1 SGHNT and CDR2 YENEEA. The CDR3 extends over 14 amino acids. CDR3 in amino acids: CASSPSDRSGELFF. The full variable domain, rest sourced from reference TRBV11-3 and TRBJ2-2, is EAGVVQSPRYKIIEKKQPVAFWCNPISGHNTLYWYLQNLGQGPELLIRYENEEAVDDSQLPKDRFSAERLKGVDSTLKIQPAELGDSAVYLCASSPSDRSGELFFGEGSRLTVL.

V usage is TRBV12-3 or TRBV12-4 and J usage is TRBJ2-1. This CDR3 is built from 13 residues. Here the CDR3 reads CASSLINYNEQFF.

The chain links TRBV7-2 to TRBJ2-7; without DNA, the TCRdb call of TRBD2 cannot be checked. The length of the CDR3 is 15 residues. Germline lookup yields CDR1 SGHTA and CDR2 FQGNSA. CDR3 loop: CASSLPSGRNYEQYF.

J is TRBJ2-1 and V is TRBV29-1; TCRdb's D call, TRBD2, is unchecked because there is no DNA. The germline V gene has CDR1 SQVTM and CDR2 ANQGSEA. The CDR3 is 14 amino acids. CDR3 sequence reads: CSVPTSGRAGEQFF.

V is TRBV29-1 and J is TRBJ1-1. The CDR3 length is 12 residues. Germline V gene sequence: CDR1 SQVTM, CDR2 ANQGSEA. The CDR3 is CSVLAENTEAFF.

The V gene is TRBV27, the J gene TRBJ2-7. Looked up from germline, CDR1 is MNHEY and CDR2 is SMNVEV (reference sequence). The CDR3 is made up of 14 amino acids. The CDR3: CASNLSEAWAEQYF.

This sequence joins TRBV5-4 and TRBJ1-1. There are 15 residues in the CDR3. CDR1 is SGHNT and CDR2 is YYREEE in the germline V gene (reference sequence). CDR3 loop: CASSWRGSLNTEAFF.

The V call is TRBV29-1, the J call TRBJ2-7; TCRdb designates TRBD1, a call that cannot be tested without DNA. There are 12 residues in the CDR3. The germline gives CDR1 SQVTM, CDR2 ANQGSEA. The CDR3 loop is CSVEGQGYEQYF.

The chain combines TRBV6-1 with TRBJ1-1. Germline V gene lookup returns CDR1 MNHNS and CDR2 SASEGT. The CDR3 consists of 15 residues. CDR3 region: CASTPKAWGNTEAFF.

J is TRBJ1-2 and V is TRBV29-1; absent DNA, TCRdb's TRBD1 call cannot be checked. CDR3 length: 14 amino acids. The germline V gene encodes CDR1 SQVTM and CDR2 ANQGSEA. CDR3 in amino acids: CSAETPGGGPGYTF.